The 4 T cell receptor beta chains in this list originate from one sample, sequenced in a study of shared clonotypes between healthy human individuals. Here immunoSEQ multiplex PCR was the method, and the copy in TCRdb shows in-frame clones only, minus some. The top ten hold roughly 1.2% of the sample, which has about 1.5 million clones, about 96% seen once. Sequencing was carried out using naive CD4+ T cells sorted from blood. Sample subset: CD45RA+ positively selected. These receptors came from a man younger than 40 in good health.

This rearrangement joins TRBV28 to TRBJ2-4, with TRBD2 matching 13 bases. The CDR3 spans 16 residues. CDR1 and CDR2 from the germline V gene are MDHEN and SYDVKM. The trim removed 3 bases at V and 3 bases at J, leaving 2 bases unmatched. CDR3 bases: TGTGCCAGCAGTTTGAGGACTAGCGGGGGCAAAAACATTCAGTACTTC. As protein: CASSLRTSGGKNIQYF.

This chain links TRBV7-9 with TRBJ1-3, with TRBD1 matching over 11 bases. Germline V gives CDR1 SEHNR, CDR2 FQNEAQ (reference sequence). The CDR3 is 15 residues long. V was clipped by 3 bases and J by 6 bases; unmatched bases: 4. The CDR3 region has the DNA TGTGCCAGCAGCTTGTGGGACAGGGGGTTAAACACCATATATTTT. Translated, it gives CASSLWDRGLNTIYF.

J is TRBJ2-3 and V is TRBV19; TRBD2 aligns across 7 bases. Germline V gives CDR1 LNHDA, CDR2 SQIVND (reference sequence). This CDR3 contains 15 residues. The V gene end was trimmed by 11 bases and the J gene end by 2 bases; junction bases not matched to a gene: 13. For the CDR3, the DNA is TGTGCCTCTCTTGTAGTAGCGGGCACCACAGATACGCAGTATTTT. Amino acid sequence: CASLVVAGTTDTQYF.

V gene TRBV28 combines with J gene TRBJ2-5; 9 bases align to TRBD1. The trim removed 3 bases at V and 5 bases at J, leaving 10 bases unmatched. The CDR3 length is 16 residues. The V gene's germline CDR1 is MDHEN and CDR2 SYDVKM. The CDR3 sequence: CASSFPGGTGTETQYF. CDR3 in DNA: TGTGCCAGCAGTTTCCCGGGCGGGACAGGGACCGAGACCCAGTACTTC. The whole variable domain, filled in from reference TRBV28 and TRBJ2-5, reads DVKVTQSSRYLVKRTGEKVFLECVQDMDHENMFWYRQDPGLGLRLIYFSYDVKMKEKGDIPEGYSVSREKKERFSLILESASTNQTSMYLCASSFPGGTGTETQYFGPGTRLLVL.